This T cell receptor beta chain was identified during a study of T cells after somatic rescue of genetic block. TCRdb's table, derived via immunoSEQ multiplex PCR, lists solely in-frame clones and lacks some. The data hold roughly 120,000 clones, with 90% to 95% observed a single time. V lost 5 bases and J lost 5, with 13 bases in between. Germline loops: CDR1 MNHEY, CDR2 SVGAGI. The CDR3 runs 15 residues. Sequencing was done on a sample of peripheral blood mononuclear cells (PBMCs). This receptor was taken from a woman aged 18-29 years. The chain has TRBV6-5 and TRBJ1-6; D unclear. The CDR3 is CASSLRWVDNSPLHF. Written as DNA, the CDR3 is TGTGCCAGCAGTCTGAGGTGGGTCGATAATTCACCCCTCCACTTT.